The 14 T cell receptor beta chains reported below all come from one sample, sequenced in a study of blood T cell repertoires in COVID-19. Clones were read by immunoSEQ multiplex PCR, and TCRdb kept only the in-frame ones, dropping some. The profile shows 52,000 or so clones, over 70% of them singletons. Sequencing used peripheral blood. The receptors originated from a human donor in a cohort sampled during active COVID-19.

By frequency in the sample, this clone is medium-sized. The chain couples TRBV28 to TRBJ2-7, with D perhaps matching TRBD1 (6 bases). CDR1 is MDHEN and CDR2 is SYDVKM in the germline V gene. This CDR3 has 14 residues. V lost 5 bases and J 3 bases, leaving 14 bases between the germline ends. CDR3 in amino acids: CASSLHSDSYEQYF. In DNA form, the CDR3 reads TGTGCCAGCAGTCTTCACTCGGACAGCTACGAGCAGTACTTC. The complete variable domain, with remaining parts taken from reference TRBV28 and TRBJ2-7, reads DVKVTQSSRYLVKRTGEKVFLECVQDMDHENMFWYRQDPGLGLRLIYFSYDVKMKEKGDIPEGYSVSREKKERFSLILESASTNQTSMYLCASSLHSDSYEQYFGPGTRLTVT.

This chain joins TRBV28 and TRBJ1-2, with D maybe TRBD1 (5 bases). Germline V gives CDR1 MDHEN, CDR2 SYDVKM. The CDR3 spans 18 residues. V lost 3 bases and J 6 bases, leaving 26 bases between the germline ends. In DNA, the CDR3 is TGTGCCAGCAGTTTTCGGGGGTTAAGAGAAGGACGGCTTAATGGCTACACCTTC. Translated, it gives CASSFRGLREGRLNGYTF.

This clone has more than one count but fewer than ten. V usage is TRBV15 and J usage is TRBJ2-2, with D tentatively TRBD2 (5 bases). Germline assignment: CDR1 LNHNV and CDR2 YYDKDF (reference sequence). Trimming removed 1 base at V and 8 bases at J, with 17 bases between. The CDR3 length is 16 residues. In DNA form, the CDR3 reads TGTGCCACCAGCAGAGCGGCGGGTACTGTCTTGGGGGAGCTGTTTTTT. This gives the protein CATSRAAGTVLGELFF.

The gene calls are TRBV19 and TRBJ2-5, with 10 bases identical to TRBD1. Trimming cost V 6 bases and J 5 bases; bases outside gene matches: 9. There are 15 residues in the CDR3. CDR1 and CDR2 from the germline V gene are LNHDA and SQIVND (reference sequence). The CDR3 DNA follows: TGTGCCAGTAGCCCTGGGGACAGGGGAGGGGAGACCCAGTACTTC. Amino acids: CASSPGDRGGETQYF.

This clone was detected only a few times. J is TRBJ1-6 and V is TRBV4-3; D may be TRBD1 (6 bases). The length of the CDR3 is 15 residues. V gave up 5 bases and J gave up 5 bases, with 13 bases separating them. Germline V CDR1 and CDR2: LGHNA, YSLEER. The CDR3 loop is CASSNHRVDNSPLHF. In DNA, the CDR3 is TGCGCCAGCAGCAATCACAGGGTCGATAATTCACCCCTCCACTTT.

The chain employs TRBV18 and TRBJ2-7, with TRBD2 identical over 11 bases. Trimming at V came to 1 base and at J to 2 bases, leaving 7 bases not matched to a gene. Looked up from germline, CDR1 is KGHSH and CDR2 is LQKENI. The CDR3 length is 17 residues. Here the CDR3 reads CASSPLGGTSGPYEQYF. The CDR3 DNA sequence: TGTGCCAGCTCACCACTAGGCGGGACTAGCGGCCCCTACGAGCAGTACTTC. The entire variable domain, with the rest obtained from reference TRBV18 and TRBJ2-7, is as follows: NAGVMQNPRHLVRRRGQEARLRCSPMKGHSHVYWYRQLPEEGLKFMVYLQKENIIDESGMPKERFSAEFPKEGPSILRIQQVVRGDSAAYFCASSPLGGTSGPYEQYFGPGTRLTVT.

A few counts support this clone. The V call is TRBV27, the J call TRBJ2-7; the match to TRBD2 covers 7 bases. V was pared by 6 bases and J by 3 bases, with 8 bases of the junction left unmatched. CDR3 length equals 14 residues. Germline V CDR1 and CDR2: MNHEY, SMNVEV (reference sequence). CDR3 DNA: TGTGCCAGCAGCCGACTAGCTGTTATCTACGAGCAGTACTTC. It translates to CASSRLAVIYEQYF.

J is TRBJ1-2 and V is TRBV27; 10 bases match TRBD1. The CDR3 has 15 residues. The V and J ends lost 6 bases and 3 bases, in that order; junction bases with no gene match: 7. The V gene's germline CDR1 is MNHEY and CDR2 SMNVEV (reference sequence). The CDR3 sequence is CASSQTGGYDYGYTF. The CDR3 coding sequence is TGTGCCAGCAGCCAGACAGGGGGCTATGACTATGGCTACACCTTC.

This sequence joins TRBV30 and TRBJ1-3; D is ambiguous. The germline V and J ends were trimmed by 6 bases and 0 bases, with 12 bases remaining between them. The CDR3 is 14 residues long. Germline CDR1 and CDR2: GTSNPN and SVGIG (reference sequence). The CDR3: CACKPWSSGNTIYF. The CDR3 DNA reads as TGTGCCTGTAAACCTTGGAGCTCTGGAAACACCATATATTTT.

A single count supports this clone. The CDR3 DNA reads as TGTGCCAGCTCACCGTCCTTCGGGACAGACTCCTACGAGCAGTACTTC. This gives the protein CASSPSFGTDSYEQYF. The chain employs TRBV18 and TRBJ2-7, with TRBD1 identical over 7 bases. This CDR3 is built from 16 residues. V was clipped by 3 bases and J by 0 bases; unmatched bases: 8. Germline CDR1 KGHSH, CDR2 LQKENI.

The J gene is TRBJ1-4, the V gene TRBV28; D is unclear. Germline values: CDR1 MDHEN, CDR2 SYDVKM. CDR3 length: 14 amino acids. Trimming removed 4 bases from V and 7 bases from J, with 13 bases in between. For the CDR3, the DNA is TGTGCCAGCAGTTCTCCCCGCCTCGGTGAAAAACTGTTTTTT. Amino acid sequence: CASSSPRLGEKLFF. Drawing the rest from reference TRBV28 and TRBJ1-4, the complete variable domain is DVKVTQSSRYLVKRTGEKVFLECVQDMDHENMFWYRQDPGLGLRLIYFSYDVKMKEKGDIPEGYSVSREKKERFSLILESASTNQTSMYLCASSSPRLGEKLFFGSGTQLSVL.

This clone was counted only a few times. The rearrangement uses TRBV7-9 and TRBJ2-7; D is ambiguous. In germline, CDR1 is SEHNR, CDR2 FQNEAQ (reference sequence). The CDR3 spans 13 residues. V lost 5 bases to trimming and J lost 0 bases, with 8 bases between them. The CDR3 loop is CASSLTDSYEQYF. CDR3 nucleotide sequence: TGTGCCAGCAGCCTCACTGACTCCTACGAGCAGTACTTC.

The gene calls are TRBV7-2 and TRBJ2-7; 8 bases are a match to TRBD1. After removal of 5 bases from V and 7 bases from J, the junction contained 7 bases not matched to a gene. Germline loops: CDR1 SGHTA, CDR2 FQGNSA. This CDR3 is 13 amino acids long. In nucleotides, the CDR3 is TGTGCCAGCAGCCAGGACAGGGCTTCTGAGCAGTACTTC. Residues: CASSQDRASEQYF.

The genes are TRBV13 and TRBJ2-7; 11 bases match TRBD2. This CDR3 has 16 residues. The germline CDR1 and CDR2 sequences are PRHDT and FYEKMQ (reference sequence). V gave up 5 bases and J gave up 8 bases; unmatched junction bases: 14. The CDR3 DNA sequence: TGTGCCAGCAGCCCGCCGACTAGCGGGGTCCCCGGGAAGCAGTACTTC. It yields the protein CASSPPTSGVPGKQYF.